This entry lists 5 T cell receptor beta chains sequenced from one sample in a study of T cell responses to AZD1222 COVID-19 vaccine. Data came from immunoSEQ multiplex PCR; TCRdb stores just in-frame clones and leaves some out. The sample holds some 150,000 clones, approximately 94% seen once. The input for sequencing was peripheral blood, taken on day 0 of AZD1222 vaccination. The receptors here all came from an adult in good health.

The V call is TRBV5-1, the J call TRBJ1-1; D ambiguous. V shed 2 bases and J shed 1 base, with 12 bases lying between them. The CDR3 spans 15 residues. Germline CDR1 reads SGHRS; CDR2 reads YFSETQ. DNA for the CDR3: TGCGCCAGCAGCTTAAGGCAGTCACCGAACACTGAAGCTTTCTTT. Translation gives CASSLRQSPNTEAFF.

The chain joins TRBV19 to TRBJ2-7; 8 nucleotides line up with TRBD2. The CDR3 loop spans 16 amino acids. CDR1 is LNHDA, CDR2 SQIVND, per germline (reference sequence). V lost 4 bases and J lost 3; bases outside the gene matches: 11. CDR3: CASSRPTGGAGYEQYF. The CDR3 DNA reads as TGTGCCAGTAGTAGACCCACGGGAGGGGCCGGCTACGAGCAGTACTTC.

The chain uses TRBV27 and TRBJ2-1; D remains unclear. V lost 1 base and J 6 bases, leaving 13 bases between the germline ends. This CDR3 is 15 amino acids long. Germline V lookup: CDR1 MNHEY, CDR2 SMNVEV (reference sequence). CDR3 protein: CASSLWAAPANEQFF. CDR3 in DNA: TGTGCCAGCAGTTTATGGGCGGCCCCCGCCAATGAGCAGTTCTTC.

J is TRBJ2-3 and V is TRBV19; no clear D. With 3 bases removed from V and 5 bases from J, the gap between germline ends came to 18 bases. CDR3 length: 16 residues. CDR1 LNHDA and CDR2 SQIVND come from the germline V gene (reference sequence). The CDR3 loop is CASSMIGRTPGDTQYF. The CDR3 DNA reads as TGTGCCAGTAGTATGATTGGTCGGACCCCGGGAGATACGCAGTATTTT.

Here the CDR3 DNA reads TGTGCCAGCAGTCTTGGACGGAACAATCAGCCCCAGCATTTT. Translated: CASSLGRNNQPQHF. The chain couples TRBV27 to TRBJ1-5, with D uncertain. Germline V CDR1 and CDR2: MNHEY, SMNVEV (reference sequence). The CDR3 is 14 residues long. The V end was cut by 5 bases, the J end by 3 bases, with 11 bases between.